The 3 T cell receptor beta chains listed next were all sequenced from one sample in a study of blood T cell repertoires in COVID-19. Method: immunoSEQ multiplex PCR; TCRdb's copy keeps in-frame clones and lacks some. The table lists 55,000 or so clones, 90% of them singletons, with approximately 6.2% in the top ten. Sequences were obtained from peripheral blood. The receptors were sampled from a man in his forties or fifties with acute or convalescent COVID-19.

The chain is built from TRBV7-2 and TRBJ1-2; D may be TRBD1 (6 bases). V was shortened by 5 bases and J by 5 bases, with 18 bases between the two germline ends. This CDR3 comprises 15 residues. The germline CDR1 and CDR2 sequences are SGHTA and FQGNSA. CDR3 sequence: CASSPRGGGVYGYTF. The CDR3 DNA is TGTGCCAGCAGCCCCCGGGGAGGGGGAGTATATGGCTACACCTTC.

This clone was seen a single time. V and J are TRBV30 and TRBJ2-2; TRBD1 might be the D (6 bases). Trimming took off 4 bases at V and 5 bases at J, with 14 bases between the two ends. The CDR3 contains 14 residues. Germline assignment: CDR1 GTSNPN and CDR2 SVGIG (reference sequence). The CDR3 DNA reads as TGTGCCTGGAAGAGGGGGAGTAGGACCGGGGAGCTGTTTTTT. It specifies CAWKRGSRTGELFF.

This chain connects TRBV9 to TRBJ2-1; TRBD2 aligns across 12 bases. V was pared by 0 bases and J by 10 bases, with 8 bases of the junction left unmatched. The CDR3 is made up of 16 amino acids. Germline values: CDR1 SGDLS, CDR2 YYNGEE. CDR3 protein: CASSVGSSGRAGEQFF. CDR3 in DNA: TGTGCCAGCAGCGTAGGGTCTAGCGGGAGGGCCGGCGAGCAGTTCTTC. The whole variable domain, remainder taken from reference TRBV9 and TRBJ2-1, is DSGVTQTPKHLITATGQRVTLRCSPRSGDLSVYWYQQSLDQGLQFLIQYYNGEERAKGNILERFSAQQFPDLHSELNLSSLELGDSALYFCASSVGSSGRAGEQFFGPGTRLTVL.